The sequence of this T cell receptor beta chain was determined in a study of T cell responses to AZD1222 COVID-19 vaccine. Study-wide results and limits: It was only after the peak T cell response that any repertoires were sampled. Baseline antibody screening turned up just six seropositive AZD1222 recipients. The CD4 TCRs associated with vaccination extended across spike and predominated at 160-218 and 743-854.

Profiled with immunoSEQ multiplex PCR; TCRdb holds only in-frame clones, not every one. The table shows under 150,000 clones, with approximately 90% occurring only once. CDR3 length: 12 residues. Germline CDR1 SNHLY, CDR2 FYNNEI. Between the trimmed V and J ends, which lost 8 bases and 2 bases, there was a span of 9 bases. Worth noting for this clone: The target antigen is unknown.

The clonotype originates from an adult in good health. J is TRBJ1-2 and V is TRBV2, with D unresolved. The material sequenced was peripheral blood, taken on day 0 of AZD1222 vaccination. This CDR3 reads CASSRTNYGYTF. CDR3 coding DNA: TGTGCCAGCTCTCGGACCAACTATGGCTACACCTTC.